One and the same sample provided the 24 T cell receptor beta chains below, sequenced in a study of CD8+ T cells in alopecia areata. The treatment is: oral pan-JAK inhibitor, 5-10 mg twice daily. cDNA serving as the sequencing template came from extracted, reverse transcribed RNA. The repertoire was sequenced with immunoSEQ multiplex PCR; TCRdb's copy has only in-frame clones and lacks some. The repertoire has about 190,000 clones, roughly 60% of them found once; the top ten carry just over 1%. The specimen was CD4+ T cells sorted from blood, collected at week 24, from a patient treated with tofacitinib. The receptors were sampled from a human donor with alopecia areata.

CDR3: CSVLRLGDRGETQYF. The CDR3 DNA follows: TGCAGCGTTTTAAGGCTAGGGGACAGGGGTGAGACCCAGTACTTC. The chain recombines TRBV29-1 with TRBJ2-5; 10 bases agree with TRBD1. The CDR3 has 15 residues. The germline CDR1 and CDR2 sequences are SQVTM and ANQGSEA. Trimming removed 5 bases from V and 5 bases from J; junction bases left unmatched: 11.

V gene TRBV29-1 combines with J gene TRBJ2-3; D unclear. Germline loops: CDR1 SQVTM, CDR2 ANQGSEA. The CDR3 has 11 residues. Trimming shortened V by 5 bases and J by 1 base, and 4 bases separated the two germline ends. The chain's CDR3 is CSVRRTDTQYF. The DNA of the CDR3 is TGCAGCGTTCGTCGCACAGATACGCAGTATTTT.

The rearrangement joins TRBV5-1 to TRBJ1-1, with D tentatively TRBD1 (5 bases). The germline V gene has CDR1 SGHRS and CDR2 YFSETQ. CDR3 length: 14 residues. Trimming shortened V by 4 bases and J by 7 bases, and 17 bases separated the two germline ends. The CDR3 region is CASSPNSVRGEAFF. The CDR3 nucleotides read TGCGCCAGCAGCCCGAATTCGGTGAGGGGTGAAGCTTTCTTT.

The chain links TRBV29-1 to TRBJ1-1; 7 bases match TRBD1. Germline V CDR1 and CDR2: SQVTM, ANQGSEA. The CDR3 consists of 13 residues. V was clipped by 4 bases and J by 10 bases; unmatched bases: 12. The CDR3: CSVGGQATSLAFF. The DNA for the CDR3 is TGCAGCGTTGGCGGACAGGCGACCTCCTTAGCTTTCTTT.

This chain uses TRBV9 with TRBJ1-5, with 7 bases identical to TRBD1. The CDR3 length is 14 residues. From germline, CDR1 is SGDLS and CDR2 YYNGEE. V shed 3 bases, J shed 10 bases, and the junction held 10 bases outside the gene matches. The CDR3 loop reads CASSESDRVQPQHF. In DNA, the CDR3 is TGTGCCAGCAGCGAATCTGACAGGGTACAACCCCAGCATTTT.

The chain is built from TRBV29-1 and TRBJ1-2; 12 nucleotides match TRBD1. V was clipped by 2 bases and J by 8 bases; unmatched bases: 9. CDR1 SQVTM and CDR2 ANQGSEA come from the germline V gene. The CDR3 extends over 15 amino acids. For the CDR3, the DNA is TGCAGCGTTGAACTCCGGGACAGGGGGCGTCGGGGCTACACCTTC. Its translation: CSVELRDRGRRGYTF.

The chain combines TRBV20-1 with TRBJ2-2, with unresolved D. From germline, CDR1 is DFQATT and CDR2 SNEGSKA (reference sequence). The CDR3 runs to 11 residues. The V and J ends lost 2 bases and 10 bases respectively, with 8 bases between them. The CDR3 DNA sequence: TGCAGTGCTAGAAGAGGCGTGGAGCTGTTTTTT. It specifies CSARRGVELFF.

This chain joins TRBV15 and TRBJ1-2; D unclear. The CDR3 spans 12 residues. Trimming removed 0 bases from V and 13 bases from J, with 12 bases in between. Germline V lookup: CDR1 LNHNV, CDR2 YYDKDF (reference sequence). CDR3 loop: CATSRDQVKATF. The DNA for the CDR3 is TGTGCCACCAGCAGAGATCAGGTTAAGGCCACCTTC.

V is TRBV20-1 and J is TRBJ2-1; D possibly corresponds to TRBD2 (5 bases). Trimming cost V 3 bases and J 9 bases, with 9 bases left between them. In germline, CDR1 is DFQATT, CDR2 SNEGSKA (reference sequence). The CDR3 runs to 11 residues. The CDR3 here is CSARSTTEQFF. The CDR3 nucleotides read TGCAGTGCTAGGTCGACTACTGAGCAGTTCTTC.

This chain links TRBV6-5 with TRBJ1-1; D uncertain. Trimming shortened V by 6 bases and J by 1 base, and 6 bases separated the two germline ends. Germline values: CDR1 MNHEY, CDR2 SVGAGI. This CDR3 spans 12 amino acids. The CDR3 region is CASSRANTEAFF. CDR3 bases: TGTGCCAGCAGCAGAGCGAACACTGAAGCTTTCTTT.

This clone was seen a handful of times. This chain joins TRBV7-2 and TRBJ1-6; no reliable D call. V dropped 6 bases and J dropped 11 bases, with 17 bases sitting between them. The germline CDR1 and CDR2 sequences are SGHTA and FQGNSA. The CDR3 is made up of 14 amino acids. The CDR3 DNA sequence: TGTGCCAGCAGTTCCACGCCCATCCGTACACCCCTCCACTTT. Protein product: CASSSTPIRTPLHF.

The chain is built from TRBV10-3 and TRBJ2-2; 8 bases are shared with TRBD1. The CDR3 is 15 amino acids. V lost 10 bases and J lost 1; bases outside the gene matches: 8. Per germline, CDR1 ENHRY and CDR2 SYGVKD. CDR3 amino acids: CATGRQGQNTGELFF. The CDR3 bases are TGTGCCACCGGGAGACAGGGGCAGAACACCGGGGAGCTGTTTTTT.

V gene TRBV11-2 combines with J gene TRBJ2-7; TRBD1 matches at 9 bases. CDR3 length: 16 amino acids. Germline V gene sequence: CDR1 SGHAT, CDR2 FQNNGV. V gave up 2 bases and J gave up 2 bases; unmatched junction bases: 7. The CDR3 reads CASSLPMTGGPYEQYF. The CDR3 nucleotides read TGTGCCAGCAGCTTACCTATGACAGGGGGGCCCTACGAGCAGTACTTC.

The chain employs TRBV30 and TRBJ2-5, with unresolved D. Germline CDR1 and CDR2: GTSNPN and SVGIG (reference sequence). The CDR3 has 12 amino acids. The V end was cut by 3 bases, the J end by 0 bases, with 5 bases between. The CDR3 here is CAWRQNQETQYF. The CDR3 nucleotides read TGTGCCTGGAGACAGAACCAAGAGACCCAGTACTTC.

This clone turned up a few times. V is TRBV7-2 and J is TRBJ2-5, with D perhaps TRBD1 (6 bases). Germline values: CDR1 SGHTA, CDR2 FQGNSA. CDR3 length: 14 amino acids. Trimming pared 3 bases from V and 5 bases from J, leaving 13 bases between. The CDR3 spells CASSFWGQRETQYF. As DNA, the CDR3 is TGTGCCAGCAGCTTTTGGGGGCAGCGGGAGACCCAGTACTTC.

The chain combines TRBV5-5 with TRBJ2-1; 7 bases are a match to TRBD2. Germline loops: CDR1 SGHKS, CDR2 YYEKEE (reference sequence). This CDR3 is built from 15 residues. V lost 0 bases to trimming and J lost 5 bases; unmatched junction nucleotides: 5. CDR3 region: CASSLASRGDNEQFF. CDR3 bases: TGTGCCAGCAGCTTGGCGAGTCGGGGGGACAATGAGCAGTTCTTC.

The chain couples TRBV30 to TRBJ2-7; 8 bases fit TRBD1. This CDR3 region has 14 residues. After removal of 5 bases from V and 8 bases from J, the junction contained 14 bases not matched to a gene. Germline lookup yields CDR1 GTSNPN and CDR2 SVGIG (reference sequence). CDR3 residues: CAWQSGTGPRKQYF. The CDR3 DNA reads TGTGCCTGGCAATCCGGGACAGGCCCCAGAAAGCAGTACTTC.

This clone came up a few times. This chain connects TRBV29-1 to TRBJ1-4, with 7 nucleotides matching TRBD1. V lost 7 bases to trimming and J lost 0 bases; unmatched junction nucleotides: 8. CDR3 length equals 15 residues. Germline V CDR1 and CDR2: SQVTM, ANQGSEA. This CDR3 is CSARGQQATNEKLFF. The CDR3 bases are TGCAGCGCTAGGGGACAGCAAGCAACTAATGAAAAACTGTTTTTT.

The chain combines TRBV5-4 with TRBJ2-5; weak D call: TRBD1 (5 bases). The ends were cut back, 2 bases at V and 1 base at J, with 12 bases in the middle. Germline V gene lookup returns CDR1 SGHNT and CDR2 YYREEE (reference sequence). The CDR3 is made up of 15 amino acids. CDR3 bases: TGTGCCAGCAGCTTCGGACAACTTGGCCAAGAGACCCAGTACTTC. It is translated as CASSFGQLGQETQYF.

The rearrangement uses TRBV29-1 and TRBJ1-2, with 11 positions matching TRBD1. Germline CDR1 and CDR2: SQVTM and ANQGSEA. CDR3 size: 15 residues. The ends lost 7 bases at V and 2 bases at J; junction bases unmatched: 9. The CDR3 nucleotides read TGCAGCGCAACAACCGGGACAGGGGGGAACTATGGCTACACCTTC. Protein sequence: CSATTGTGGNYGYTF.

This clone appeared a few times. This chain links TRBV4-1 with TRBJ1-5, with 7 bases that match TRBD1. In germline, CDR1 is MGHRA, CDR2 YSYEKL. The V segment lost 0 bases and the J segment 7 bases; nucleotides outside the gene matches: 6. CDR3 length: 15 residues. CDR3 in amino acids: CASSQDLTGRQPQHF. The CDR3 DNA is TGCGCCAGCAGCCAAGACTTGACAGGGCGACAGCCCCAGCATTTT.

The CDR3 coding sequence is TGCGCCAGCAGCTACCAACTCGGACAGGCCCACGAGCAGTACTTC. Residues: CASSYQLGQAHEQYF. This chain joins TRBV5-1 and TRBJ2-7, with TRBD1 matching 7 bases. The CDR3 is 15 residues long. Germline V gene sequence: CDR1 SGHRS, CDR2 YFSETQ. V was pared by 3 bases and J by 5 bases, with 11 bases of the junction left unmatched. Filled out from reference TRBV5-1 and TRBJ2-7, the complete variable domain reads KAGVTQTPRYLIKTRGQQVTLSCSPISGHRSVSWYQQTPGQGLQFLFEYFSETQRNKGNFPGRFSGRQFSNSRSEMNVSTLELGDSALYLCASSYQLGQAHEQYFGPGTRLTVT.

As concerns this clone: This sample includes further DNA sequences coding for the same CDR3. The chain has TRBV29-1 and TRBJ2-7, with 9 nucleotides matching TRBD1. V was pared by 5 bases and J by 2 bases, with 1 base of the junction left unmatched. Germline V gene sequence: CDR1 SQVTM, CDR2 ANQGSEA. This CDR3 has 12 amino acids. The DNA for the CDR3 is TGCAGCGTTCGACAGGGGGCCTACGAGCAGTACTTC. Translating it yields CSVRQGAYEQYF.

This clone has more than one count but fewer than ten. J is TRBJ2-5 and V is TRBV29-1; TRBD2 aligns across 7 bases. V was pared by 6 bases and J by 5 bases, with 6 bases of the junction left unmatched. Germline V lookup: CDR1 SQVTM, CDR2 ANQGSEA. The length of the CDR3 is 12 residues. The CDR3 region is CSVTSTWETQYF. CDR3 in DNA: TGCAGCGTGACTAGCACCTGGGAGACCCAGTACTTC.